This TCR beta chain was recorded in a study of blood T cell repertoires in COVID-19. This CDR3 has 15 amino acids. CDR1 is SGHTA, CDR2 FQGNSA, per germline. V was cut by 0 bases and J by 3 bases, with 10 bases left in between. Assay used: immunoSEQ multiplex PCR; TCRdb lists only in-frame clones, some missing. The top ten clones hold 15% to 20% of a sample with around 65,000 clones, less than 80% of them seen once. V usage is TRBV7-2 and J usage is TRBJ2-3, with a possible D match to TRBD2 (5 bases). This TCR was sampled from a man in his fifties or sixties with acute or convalescent COVID-19. Source material: peripheral blood. Written as DNA, the CDR3 is TGTGCCAGCAGCTTAGCGGGAGTTGGTACAGATACGCAGTATTTT. Encoded protein: CASSLAGVGTDTQYF.